This record looks at one TCR beta chain sequence and its context. Its cognate antigen is unknown. This entry is derived from a study of blood T cells in healthy people across ages. Study background: Capturing about one barcoded beta molecule per two T cells was achieved by template switching.

Study-level findings and limits: Estimated diversity across one million T cells was deemed an underestimate. Diversity of TCR beta per million T cells declined in a roughly linear way with age. With donor CMV status unknown, expanded clonotype changes were possibly confounded.

V lost 0 bases to trimming and J lost 4 bases, with 11 bases between them. The CDR3 runs to 16 residues. CDR1 SGHRS and CDR2 YFSETQ come from the germline V gene. Using a J-beta primer mix together with a sample-barcoded 5' primer, a second PCR was run for about 7 to 12 cycles. TCRdb passed the 5' RACE reads through MiXCR, listing each CDR3 protein once. The sample has 700,000 or so distinct CDR3 sequences; 35% to 50% are singletons. The sequenced sample was blood. The TCR originated in a man older than 75 in good health. The V gene is TRBV5-1, the J gene TRBJ2-6; D is unclear. The CDR3 region is CASSLGSAPGANVLTF. DNA for the CDR3: TGCGCCAGCAGCTTGGGATCCGCCCCAGGGGCCAACGTCCTGACTTTC.